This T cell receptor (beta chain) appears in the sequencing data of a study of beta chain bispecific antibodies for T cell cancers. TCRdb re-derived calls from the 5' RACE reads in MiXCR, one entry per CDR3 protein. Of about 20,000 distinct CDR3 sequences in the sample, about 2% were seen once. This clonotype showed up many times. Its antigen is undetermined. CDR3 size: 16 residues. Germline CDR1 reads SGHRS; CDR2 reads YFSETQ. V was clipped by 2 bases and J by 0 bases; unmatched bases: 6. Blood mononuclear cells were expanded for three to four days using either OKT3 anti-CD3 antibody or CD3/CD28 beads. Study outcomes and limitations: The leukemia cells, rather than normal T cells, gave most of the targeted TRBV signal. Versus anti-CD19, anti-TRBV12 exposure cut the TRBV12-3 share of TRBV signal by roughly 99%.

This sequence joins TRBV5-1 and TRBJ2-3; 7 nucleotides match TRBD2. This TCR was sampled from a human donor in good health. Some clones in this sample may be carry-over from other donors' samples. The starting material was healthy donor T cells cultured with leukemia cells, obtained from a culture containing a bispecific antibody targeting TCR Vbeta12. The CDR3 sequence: CASSLAGRGSTDTQYF. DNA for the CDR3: TGCGCCAGCAGCTTAGCTGGGCGGGGGAGCACAGATACGCAGTATTTT.